This TCR beta chain stems from a study of Ad26.COV2.S vaccination and SARS-CoV-2 variants. Noted treatment: around 19 received Ad26.COV2.S at low or high dose, single or two shots; roughly five received placebo; per-sample allocation not given. Repertoires come from day 63 after the first vaccine or placebo injection. Some clones are missing from TCRdb's copy, which holds only in-frame ones; the method was immunoSEQ multiplex PCR. The table records 510,000 or so clones, around 85% of them present only once. The V gene end was trimmed by 6 bases and the J gene end by 7 bases; junction bases not matched to a gene: 15. CDR1 and CDR2 from the germline V gene are LNHDA and SQIVND (reference sequence). This CDR3 is built from 16 residues.

This TCR was recovered from a person between 18 and 59 years old who received the Ad26.COV2.S COVID-19 vaccine or a placebo. J is TRBJ1-5 and V is TRBV19; 7 bases are a match to TRBD1. This specimen consisted of peripheral blood, obtained in a trial of Ad26.COV2.S vaccine versus placebo. CDR3 nucleotide sequence: TGTGCCAGTAGCCGGCCCGGGGAGGGGGCACGACAGCCCCAGCATTTT. Protein: CASSRPGEGARQPQHF.